This T cell receptor (beta chain) was captured by sequencing in a study of T cells in Graves' hyperthyroidism and ophthalmopathy. Exclusions: uncontrolled infection, other autoimmune disease, pregnancy, lactation. Amplified regions were TCR beta CDR3 sequences from RNA transcripts. A set of HTBI primers served as the primers for a first-round RT-PCR of the TCR CDR3. One entry per CDR3 protein, called by TCRdb with MiXCR from the multiplex PCR reads. The profile covers about 210,000 distinct CDR3 sequences, with roughly 17% appearing a single time and 50% taken by the ten largest. Germline assignment: CDR1 SGHVS and CDR2 FQNEAQ. The CDR3 spans 13 residues. V shed 5 bases and J 2 bases; nucleotides not matched to a gene: 1. This clonotype was counted ten times or more. Its antigen is not known. Study-wide results and limits: Blood also carried most thyroid clonotypes expanded above 0.001.

The chain uses TRBV7-8 and TRBJ2-5; the match to TRBD2 covers 8 bases. This TCR derives from a man in his fifties with Graves' hyperthyroidism. The sample taken for sequencing was blood. CDR3 bases: TGTGCCAGCAGCGCTAGCGGGCAAGAGACCCAGTACTTC. Amino acid sequence: CASSASGQETQYF. The full variable domain, rest sourced from reference TRBV7-8 and TRBJ2-5, is GAGVSQSPRYKVAKRGQDVALRCDPISGHVSLFWYQQALGQGPEFLTYFQNEAQLDKSGLPSDRFFAERPEGSVSTLKIQRTQQEDSAVYLCASSASGQETQYFGPGTRLLVL.